Listed below are T cell receptor beta chains from one sample, sequenced in a study of T cell responses to AZD1222 COVID-19 vaccine. The repertoire was sequenced with immunoSEQ multiplex PCR; TCRdb's copy has only in-frame clones and lacks some. Here the sample spans 130,000 to 150,000 clones, 90% to 95% being singletons. Sequences were derived from peripheral blood, sampled after recovery from COVID-19. The receptor source for this set is an adult who had recovered from COVID-19. CDR3s include the opening cysteine and the closing phenylalanine or tryptophan. Fields, in order: D gene, J gene, clone size, V gene, CDR3 protein, CDR3 DNA. A D gene is named only where the DNA matches it firmly. Only some rows state a clone size, as once, few, many or a class for expanded clones.

>TRBD2|TRBJ2-1|.|TRBV7-3
CASSLKSVGTSKDNEQFF
TGTGCCAGCAGCTTAAAGAGCGTCGGGACTAGTAAGGACAATGAGCAGTTCTTC
>TRBD1|TRBJ1-1|.|TRBV11-3
CASARTGQNTEAFF
TGTGCCAGCGCCCGGACAGGTCAAAACACTGAAGCTTTCTTT
>.|TRBJ2-1|.|TRBV5-1
CASSIRGEQFF
TGCGCCAGCAGCATCAGGGGTGAGCAGTTCTTC
>.|TRBJ2-1|.|TRBV29-1
CSVLASNEQFF
TGCAGCGTCCTGGCATCCAATGAGCAGTTCTTC
>.|TRBJ1-2|.|TRBV11-2
CASSLDSKDGENYGYTF
TGTGCCAGCAGCTTAGATTCAAAAGACGGGGAGAACTATGGCTACACCTTC
>TRBD2|TRBJ2-2|.|TRBV14
CASSQLGLADTGELFF
TGTGCCAGCAGCCAATTGGGACTAGCGGACACCGGGGAGCTGTTTTTT
>.|TRBJ1-2|.|TRBV5-4
CASSLVGRENGYTF
TGTGCCAGCAGCTTAGTAGGTAGGGAGAATGGCTACACCTTC
>.|TRBJ1-3|.|TRBV6-5
CASSYSTATGNTIYF
TGTGCCAGCAGTTACTCGACAGCTACTGGAAACACCATATATTTT
>TRBD2|TRBJ2-5|.|TRBV11-2
CASSSRGGVETQYF
TGTGCCAGCAGCTCCCGGGGGGGGGTTGAGACCCAGTACTTC
>TRBD1|TRBJ1-1|.|TRBV25-1
CASSGEGAQNTEAFF
TGTGCCAGCAGTGGGGAGGGGGCGCAGAACACTGAAGCTTTCTTT
>.|TRBJ2-1|.|TRBV19
CASSIGTSLGQFF
TGTGCCAGTAGTATAGGAACCTCCCTGGGGCAGTTCTTC
>.|TRBJ1-2|.|TRBV5-4
CASSYPGALRDGYTF
TGTGCCAGCAGCTACCCAGGGGCCCTGAGAGATGGCTACACCTTC
>.|TRBJ1-1|.|TRBV2
CASPTGRNTEAFF
TGTGCCAGTCCAACAGGTCGGAACACTGAAGCTTTCTTT
>.|TRBJ1-1|.|TRBV29-1
CSATGRRGDTEAFF
TGCAGCGCCACCGGTCGGAGGGGGGACACTGAAGCTTTCTTT
>TRBD2|TRBJ2-2|.|TRBV10-3
CAISGTSGNTGELFF
TGTGCCATCTCGGGGACTAGCGGGAACACCGGGGAGCTGTTTTTT
>.|TRBJ1-1|.|TRBV11-2
CASSLGDTEAFF
TGTGCCAGCAGCTTAGGGGACACTGAAGCTTTCTTT
>TRBD2|TRBJ2-7|.|TRBV14
CASSQGLAANYEQYF
TGTGCCAGCAGCCAAGGACTAGCTGCAAACTACGAGCAGTACTTC
>TRBD1|TRBJ1-1|.|TRBV29-1
CSASGTGIEAFF
TGCAGCGCCTCCGGGACAGGGATTGAAGCTTTCTTT
>TRBD2|TRBJ2-1|once|TRBV14
CASSQQTSGRAGEQFF
TGTGCCAGCAGCCAGCAGACTAGCGGGAGGGCCGGTGAGCAGTTCTTC
>.|TRBJ1-1|.|TRBV6-4
CASSDSRDTEAFF
TGTGCCAGCAGTGACTCGAGGGACACTGAAGCTTTCTTT
>.|TRBJ2-7|.|TRBV18
CASSPRSYEQYF
TGTGCCAGCTCACCACGCAGCTACGAGCAGTACTTC
>.|TRBJ2-7|.|TRBV5-1
CASSRGGPGLNYEQYF
TGCGCCAGCAGTAGGGGGGGCCCGGGACTTAACTACGAGCAGTACTTC
>.|TRBJ1-5|.|TRBV19
CASSIRQVYQPQHF
TGTGCCAGTAGTATCCGACAGGTCTATCAGCCCCAGCATTTT
>.|TRBJ2-2|.|TRBV19
CASSILSSGTGELFF
TGTGCCAGTAGTATTTTGTCCTCCGGCACCGGGGAGCTGTTTTTT
>TRBD2|TRBJ2-1|.|TRBV6-2/TRBV6-3
CASSPGLAGHEQFF
TGTGCCAGCAGTCCGGGACTAGCGGGACATGAGCAGTTCTTC
>TRBD2|TRBJ2-4|once|TRBV30
CASGLGQNIQYF
TGTGCCTCCGGACTAGGGCAGAACATTCAGTACTTC
>.|TRBJ2-7|.|TRBV7-8
CASSLVAGPHEQYF
TGTGCCAGCAGCTTAGTCGCAGGGCCACACGAGCAGTACTTC
>TRBD1|TRBJ2-2|.|TRBV19
CASMPWTGVNSNTGELFF
TGTGCCAGTATGCCTTGGACAGGCGTTAACAGTAACACCGGGGAGCTGTTTTTT
>TRBD1|TRBJ2-7|.|TRBV25-1
CASSPSDRGPLGEQYF
TGTGCCAGCAGCCCTTCGGACAGGGGGCCTTTGGGCGAGCAGTACTTC
>.|TRBJ2-5|.|TRBV2
CASSEGQGIQETQYF
TGTGCCAGCAGTGAAGGGCAGGGGATACAAGAGACCCAGTACTTC
>TRBD2|TRBJ2-1|once|TRBV5-6
CASSLSGLAAEQFF
TGTGCCAGCAGCTTGTCAGGCCTAGCGGCCGAGCAGTTCTTC
>TRBD1|TRBJ2-7|.|TRBV2
CASSDGQGSYEQYF
TGTGCCAGCAGTGACGGACAGGGTTCGTACGAGCAGTACTTC
>.|TRBJ2-2|once|TRBV6-5
CASSYFNTGELFF
TGTGCCAGCAGTTACTTTAACACCGGGGAGCTGTTTTTT
>.|TRBJ1-2|.|TRBV28
CASRAPGTTNYGYTF
TGTGCCAGCAGGGCTCCCGGGACTACTAACTATGGCTACACCTTC
>TRBD2|TRBJ2-7|.|TRBV28
CASSFYGTSYEQYF
TGTGCCAGCAGTTTTTACGGGACTAGCTACGAGCAGTACTTC
>TRBD2|TRBJ2-2|.|TRBV28
CASSLDGRAAGELFF
TGTGCCAGCAGTTTAGACGGGAGGGCCGCCGGGGAGCTGTTTTTT
>.|TRBJ1-1|.|TRBV27
CASRPLVYEDTEAFF
TGTGCCAGCAGGCCCCTCGTTTATGAGGACACTGAAGCTTTCTTT
>TRBD2|TRBJ2-2|.|TRBV27
CASSSGRGREVTGELFF
TGTGCCAGCAGTTCGGGACGAGGGAGGGAGGTCACCGGGGAGCTGTTTTTT
>.|TRBJ2-7|.|TRBV10-3
CAISDHGGRSSYEQYF
TGTGCCATCAGTGACCACGGTGGACGGAGCTCCTACGAGCAGTACTTC
>.|TRBJ2-7|.|TRBV5-4
CASINGSSYEQYF
TGTGCCAGCATCAACGGGAGCTCCTACGAGCAGTACTTC
>.|TRBJ1-5|.|TRBV21-1
CASSKDGREYSNQPQHF
TGTGCCAGCAGCAAAGACGGGCGCGAATATAGCAATCAGCCCCAGCATTTT
>.|TRBJ1-6|few|TRBV7-6
CASSLEGPSSPLHF
TGTGCCAGCAGCTTAGAAGGTCCGAGTTCACCCCTCCACTTT
>TRBD2|TRBJ2-2|.|TRBV25-1
CASSEYFSGGSVTGELFF
TGTGCCAGCAGTGAGTACTTCTCGGGAGGCTCGGTCACCGGGGAGCTGTTTTTT
>.|TRBJ1-3|once|TRBV28
CASKSEPNTIYF
TGTGCCAGCAAGTCCGAGCCAAACACCATATATTTT
>TRBD1|TRBJ2-2|once|TRBV6-5
CASIRTGGDTGELFF
TGTGCCAGCATCAGGACAGGTGGTGACACCGGGGAGCTGTTTTTT
>.|TRBJ1-1|.|TRBV5-1
CASSLEVKGREAFF
TGCGCCAGCAGCTTGGAAGTAAAGGGGAGAGAAGCTTTCTTT
>TRBD1|TRBJ1-4|.|TRBV9
CASSLRQGKEKLFF
TGTGCCAGCAGCTTAAGACAGGGGAAGGAAAAACTGTTTTTT
>TRBD2|TRBJ2-7|few|TRBV9
CASSVGTSGDEQYF
TGTGCCAGCAGCGTAGGGACTAGCGGAGACGAGCAGTACTTC
>.|TRBJ2-3|few|TRBV4-1
CASSQGGYTDTQYF
TGCGCCAGCAGCCAAGGCGGGTACACAGATACGCAGTATTTT
>.|TRBJ1-5|once|TRBV7-8
CASSSAGGGYSNQPQHF
TGTGCCAGCAGCTCAGCGGGGGGGGGATATAGCAATCAGCCCCAGCATTTT
>TRBD1|TRBJ2-7|.|TRBV7-9
CASSGSGTGSAGYEQYF
TGTGCCAGCAGCGGTTCCGGGACAGGGAGCGCGGGGTACGAGCAGTACTTC